This TCR beta chain was recorded in a study of blood T cells in healthy people across ages. Alongside a J-beta primer mix, a sample-barcoded 5' primer served in a second PCR lasting 7 to 11 cycles. A single record per CDR3 protein comes from TCRdb applying MiXCR to the 5' RACE reads. The data hold over 750,000 distinct CDR3 sequences, with 20% to 25% observed a single time. Germline V gene lookup returns CDR1 LGHNT and CDR2 FRNRAP. The V segment lost 6 bases and the J segment 6 bases; nucleotides outside the gene matches: 10. CDR3 size: 15 residues. Another study also made use of these data, one on T cells of mothers and their children. That study adds: Whether related or unrelated, pairs show similar shaping of TCR recombination output by thymic selection.

This receptor was taken from a boy younger than 18 in good health. The sample consisted of blood. V is TRBV12-5 and J is TRBJ2-1; 8 bases agree with TRBD1. CDR3 region: CASGSPGQVINEQFF. The DNA for the CDR3 is TGTGCTAGTGGCTCCCCGGGACAGGTAATCAATGAGCAGTTCTTC.